This T cell receptor (beta chain) stems from a study of molecular identifiers for immune sequencing clone quantification. Study-wide findings and caveats: The share of molecules held by clones above 20 RNA copies was over 99% in effector cells and under 1% in naive cells. Highly expanded clone sizes could end up underestimated if a barcode were shared by identical TCR molecules.

Many counts were recorded for this clonotype. Antigen unknown. One junction end disagrees with the germline gene, perhaps due to a read error. The germline CDR1 and CDR2 sequences are MNHEY and SVGEGT. The CDR3 is 16 residues long. From the PCR reads, TCRdb called clonotypes with MiXCR, one entry per CDR3 protein. The repertoire has about 640,000 distinct CDR3 sequences, just under 20% of them found once; the top ten carry around 0.9%. This TCR was sampled from a human donor in good health. Some libraries in this study had Jurkat cell RNA spiked in. J is TRBJ1-1 and V is TRBV6-2 or TRBV6-3; D gene uncertain. Source material: naive CD8+ T cells from blood, with Jurkat cell RNA spiked in. Subset specified: FACS-sorted CD8+CD4-CCR7+CD45RA+ naive T cells. CDR3 loop: CASSPTTVEMNSEAFF. Here the CDR3 DNA reads TGTGCCAGCAGTCCCACTACGGTAGAAATGAACTCTGAAGCTTTCTTT.